The sequence of this T cell receptor beta chain was determined in a study of PD-1 blockade in classical Hodgkin lymphoma. Whole-study findings and limits: Healthy donors were reported to have higher baseline TCR diversity than newly diagnosed patients. The authors excluded patients who started nivolumab under 1 year after ASCT. There remain no defined causes for the repertoire differences, which possibly reflect disease activity or prior therapy.

Trimming took off 0 bases at V and 7 bases at J, with 10 bases between the two ends. CDR3 length: 13 residues. The V gene's germline CDR1 is MNHNS and CDR2 SASEGT. Measured with immunoSEQ multiplex PCR; TCRdb has only the in-frame clones, and not every one. Among some 18,000 clones listed, more than 75% were seen once. The time point denotes: cycle 4 day 1 (C4D1), after six to seven weeks of nivolumab. Each patient relapsed following autologous stem cell transplantation, and prior brentuximab vedotin exposure differed. Points on this clone: The antigen is undetermined.

This receptor was taken from a human donor with classical Hodgkin lymphoma. Sample: peripheral blood mononuclear cells (PBMCs), taken before the fourth cycle of nivolumab. V gene TRBV6-1 combines with J gene TRBJ2-7; D might be TRBD2 (5 bases). The CDR3 here is CASSEAAGLEQYF. DNA of the CDR3: TGTGCCAGCAGTGAAGCCGCGGGTCTAGAGCAGTACTTC.